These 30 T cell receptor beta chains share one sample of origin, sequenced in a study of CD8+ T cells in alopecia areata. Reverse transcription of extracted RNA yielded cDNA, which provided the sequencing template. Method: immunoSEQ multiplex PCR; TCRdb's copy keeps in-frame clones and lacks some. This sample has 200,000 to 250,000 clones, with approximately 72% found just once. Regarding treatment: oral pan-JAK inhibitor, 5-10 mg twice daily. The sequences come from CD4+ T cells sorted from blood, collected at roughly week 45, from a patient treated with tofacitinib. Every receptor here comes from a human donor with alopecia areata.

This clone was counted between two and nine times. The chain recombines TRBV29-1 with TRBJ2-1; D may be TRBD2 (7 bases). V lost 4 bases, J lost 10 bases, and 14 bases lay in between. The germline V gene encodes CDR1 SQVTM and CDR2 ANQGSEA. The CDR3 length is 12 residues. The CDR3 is CSVGFAGAEQFF. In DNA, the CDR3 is TGCAGCGTTGGATTTGCGGGGGCAGAGCAGTTCTTC.

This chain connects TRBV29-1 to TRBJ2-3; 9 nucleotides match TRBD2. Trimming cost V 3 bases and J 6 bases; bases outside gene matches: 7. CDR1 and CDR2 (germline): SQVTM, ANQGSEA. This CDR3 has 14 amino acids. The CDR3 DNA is TGCAGCGTTGACAGCGGGGGGCCAGCGGATACGCAGTATTTT. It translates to CSVDSGGPADTQYF.

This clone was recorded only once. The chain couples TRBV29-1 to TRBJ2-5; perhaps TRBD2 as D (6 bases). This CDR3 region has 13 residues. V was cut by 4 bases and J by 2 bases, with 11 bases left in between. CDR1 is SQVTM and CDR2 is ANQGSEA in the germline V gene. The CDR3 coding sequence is TGCAGCGTTGGGAGGGGCACTCAAGAGACCCAGTACTTC. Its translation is CSVGRGTQETQYF. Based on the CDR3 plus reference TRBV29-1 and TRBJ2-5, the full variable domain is SAVISQKPSRDICQRGTSLTIQCQVDSQVTMMFWYRQQPGQSLTLIATANQGSEATYESGFVIDKFPISRPNLTFSTLTVSNMSPEDSSIYLCSVGRGTQETQYFGPGTRLLVL.

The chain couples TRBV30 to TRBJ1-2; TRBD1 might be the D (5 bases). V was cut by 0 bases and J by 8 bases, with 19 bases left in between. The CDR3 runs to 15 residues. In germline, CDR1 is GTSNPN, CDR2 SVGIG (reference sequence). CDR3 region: CAWSVPSWGVGGYTF. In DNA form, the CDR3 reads TGTGCCTGGAGTGTACCTTCCTGGGGGGTCGGCGGCTACACCTTC.

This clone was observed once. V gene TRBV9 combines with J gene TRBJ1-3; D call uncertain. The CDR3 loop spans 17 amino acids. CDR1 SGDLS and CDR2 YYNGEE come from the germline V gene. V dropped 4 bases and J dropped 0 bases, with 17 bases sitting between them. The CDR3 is CASSQMGRTSSGNTIYF. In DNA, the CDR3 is TGTGCCAGCAGCCAAATGGGCAGAACGAGCTCTGGAAACACCATATATTTT.

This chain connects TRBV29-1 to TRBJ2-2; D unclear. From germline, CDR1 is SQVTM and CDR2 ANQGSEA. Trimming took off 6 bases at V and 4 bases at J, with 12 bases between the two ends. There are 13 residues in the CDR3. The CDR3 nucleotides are TGCAGCGTAAAGGGTACGGGCACCGGGGAGCTGTTTTTT. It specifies CSVKGTGTGELFF.

In nucleotides, the CDR3 is TGTGCCAGCAGCCCAATCAGACAGGCGTTCGAGACCCAGTACTTC. This sequence encodes CASSPIRQAFETQYF. The chain couples TRBV7-2 to TRBJ2-5; the D gene is possibly TRBD1 (6 bases). The V end was cut by 5 bases, the J end by 5 bases, with 18 bases between. This CDR3 is 15 amino acids long. CDR1 is SGHTA, CDR2 FQGNSA, per germline.

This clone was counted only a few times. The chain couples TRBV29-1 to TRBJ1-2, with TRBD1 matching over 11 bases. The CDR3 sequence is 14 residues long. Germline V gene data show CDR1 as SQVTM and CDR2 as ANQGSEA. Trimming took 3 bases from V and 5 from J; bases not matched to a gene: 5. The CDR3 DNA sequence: TGCAGCGTTGAGGACAGGGGGCCCTCTTATGGCTACACCTTC. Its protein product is CSVEDRGPSYGYTF. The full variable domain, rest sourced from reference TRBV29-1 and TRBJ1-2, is SAVISQKPSRDICQRGTSLTIQCQVDSQVTMMFWYRQQPGQSLTLIATANQGSEATYESGFVIDKFPISRPNLTFSTLTVSNMSPEDSSIYLCSVEDRGPSYGYTFGSGTRLTVV.

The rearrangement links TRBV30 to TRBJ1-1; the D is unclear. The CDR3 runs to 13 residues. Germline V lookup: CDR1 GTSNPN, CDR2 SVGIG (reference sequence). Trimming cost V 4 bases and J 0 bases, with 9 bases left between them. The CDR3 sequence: CAWTRQVNTEAFF. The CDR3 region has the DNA TGTGCCTGGACCAGGCAAGTGAACACTGAAGCTTTCTTT.

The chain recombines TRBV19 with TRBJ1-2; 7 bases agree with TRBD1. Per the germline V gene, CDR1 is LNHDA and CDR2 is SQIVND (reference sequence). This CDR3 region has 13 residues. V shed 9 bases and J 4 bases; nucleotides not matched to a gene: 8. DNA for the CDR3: TGTGCCAGCGAGGACAGGTCCGGCTATGGCTACACCTTC. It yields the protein CASEDRSGYGYTF.

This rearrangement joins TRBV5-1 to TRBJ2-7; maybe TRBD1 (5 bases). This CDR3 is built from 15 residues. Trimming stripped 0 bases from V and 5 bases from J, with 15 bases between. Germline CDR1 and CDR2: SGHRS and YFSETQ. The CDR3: CASSLAPVGVNEQYF. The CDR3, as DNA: TGCGCCAGCAGCTTGGCGCCCGTAGGGGTCAACGAGCAGTACTTC.

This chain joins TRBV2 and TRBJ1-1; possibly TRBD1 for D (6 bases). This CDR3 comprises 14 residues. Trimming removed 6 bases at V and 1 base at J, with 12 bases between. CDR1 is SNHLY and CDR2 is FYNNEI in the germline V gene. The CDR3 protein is CASSSRGPNTEAFF. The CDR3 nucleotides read TGTGCCAGCAGCTCCCGGGGGCCGAACACTGAAGCTTTCTTT.

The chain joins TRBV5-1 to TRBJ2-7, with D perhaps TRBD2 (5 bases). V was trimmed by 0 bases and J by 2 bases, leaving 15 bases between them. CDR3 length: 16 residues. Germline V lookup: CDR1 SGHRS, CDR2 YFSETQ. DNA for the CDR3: TGCGCCAGCAGCTTGGATGCTCTAGCCCTACCCTACGAGCAGTACTTC. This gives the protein CASSLDALALPYEQYF. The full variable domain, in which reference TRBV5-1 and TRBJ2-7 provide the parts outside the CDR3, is KAGVTQTPRYLIKTRGQQVTLSCSPISGHRSVSWYQQTPGQGLQFLFEYFSETQRNKGNFPGRFSGRQFSNSRSEMNVSTLELGDSALYLCASSLDALALPYEQYFGPGTRLTVT.

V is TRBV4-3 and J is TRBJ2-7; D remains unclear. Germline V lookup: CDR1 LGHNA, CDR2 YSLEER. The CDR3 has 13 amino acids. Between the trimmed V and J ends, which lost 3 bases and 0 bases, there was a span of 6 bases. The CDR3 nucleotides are TGCGCCAGCAGCCAGGCGGTCTCCTACGAGCAGTACTTC. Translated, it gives CASSQAVSYEQYF.

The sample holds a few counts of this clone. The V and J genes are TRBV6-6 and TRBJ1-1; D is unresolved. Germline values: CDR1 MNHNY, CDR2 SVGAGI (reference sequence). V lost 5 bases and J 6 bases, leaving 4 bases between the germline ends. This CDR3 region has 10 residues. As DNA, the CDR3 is TGTGCCAGCAGTAGAGCTGAAGCTTTCTTT. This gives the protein CASSRAEAFF.

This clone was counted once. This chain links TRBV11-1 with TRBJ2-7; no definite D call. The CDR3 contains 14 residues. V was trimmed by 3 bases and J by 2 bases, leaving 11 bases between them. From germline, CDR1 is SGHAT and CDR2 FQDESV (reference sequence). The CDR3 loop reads CASSFKDPPYEQYF. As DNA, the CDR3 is TGTGCCAGCAGCTTCAAGGACCCTCCCTACGAGCAGTACTTC.

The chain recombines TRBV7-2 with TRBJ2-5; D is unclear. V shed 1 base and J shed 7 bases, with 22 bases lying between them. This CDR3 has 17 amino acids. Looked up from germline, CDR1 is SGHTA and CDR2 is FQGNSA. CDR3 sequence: CASSLEFGGIKIGTQYF. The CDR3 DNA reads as TGTGCCAGCAGCTTAGAATTTGGTGGAATAAAGATAGGGACCCAGTACTTC. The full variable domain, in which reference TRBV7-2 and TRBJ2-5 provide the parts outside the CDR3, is GAGVSQSPSNKVTEKGKDVELRCDPISGHTALYWYRQSLGQGLEFLIYFQGNSAPDKSGLPSDRFSAERTGGSVSTLTIQRTQQEDSAVYLCASSLEFGGIKIGTQYFGPGTRLLVL.

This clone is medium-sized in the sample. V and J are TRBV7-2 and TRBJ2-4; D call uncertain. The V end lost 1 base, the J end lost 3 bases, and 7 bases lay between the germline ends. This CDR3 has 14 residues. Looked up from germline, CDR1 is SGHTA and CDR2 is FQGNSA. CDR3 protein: CASSLGQHKNIQYF. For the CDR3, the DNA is TGTGCCAGCAGCTTAGGCCAGCACAAAAACATTCAGTACTTC.

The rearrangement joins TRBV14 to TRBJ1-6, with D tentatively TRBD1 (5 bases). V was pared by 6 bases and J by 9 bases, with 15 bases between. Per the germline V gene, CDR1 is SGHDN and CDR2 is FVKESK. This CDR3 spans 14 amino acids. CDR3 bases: TGTGCCAGCAGTCAGAAGCGGGGGAGTTCACCCCTCCACTTT. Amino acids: CASSQKRGSSPLHF.

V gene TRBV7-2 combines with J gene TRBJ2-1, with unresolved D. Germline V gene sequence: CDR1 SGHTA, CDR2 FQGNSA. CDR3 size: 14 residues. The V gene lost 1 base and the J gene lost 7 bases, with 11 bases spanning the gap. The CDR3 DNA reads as TGTGCCAGCAGCTTAGACACGGGTAGGAATGAGCAGTTCTTC. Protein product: CASSLDTGRNEQFF.

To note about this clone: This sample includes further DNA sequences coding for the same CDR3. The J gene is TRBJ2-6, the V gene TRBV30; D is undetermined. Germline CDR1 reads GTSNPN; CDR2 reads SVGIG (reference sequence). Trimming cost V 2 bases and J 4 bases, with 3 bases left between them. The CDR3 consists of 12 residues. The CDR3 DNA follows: TGTGCCTGGAGTCCCGGGGCCAACGTCCTGACTTTC. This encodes CAWSPGANVLTF.

CDR3 nucleotide sequence: TGTGCCAGCACCGACTCTAAGTGGGAGCAGTACTTC. Encoded protein: CASTDSKWEQYF. The V and J genes are TRBV6-5 and TRBJ2-7; D is unresolved. Germline CDR1 MNHEY, CDR2 SVGAGI. The CDR3 totals 12 residues. V shed 7 bases and J shed 7 bases, with 14 bases lying between them.

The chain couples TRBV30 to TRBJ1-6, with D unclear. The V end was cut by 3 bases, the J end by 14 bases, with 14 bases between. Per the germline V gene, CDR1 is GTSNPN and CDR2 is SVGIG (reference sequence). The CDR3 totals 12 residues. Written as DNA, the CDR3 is TGTGCCTGGAGCGCCAGAGGGAAGGCCCTCCACTTT. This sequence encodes CAWSARGKALHF.

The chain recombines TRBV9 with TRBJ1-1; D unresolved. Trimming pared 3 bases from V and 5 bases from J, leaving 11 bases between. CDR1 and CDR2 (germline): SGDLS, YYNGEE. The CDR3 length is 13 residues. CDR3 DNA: TGTGCCAGCAGCGGAGGAGGTTGGACTGAAGCTTTCTTT. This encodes CASSGGGWTEAFF.

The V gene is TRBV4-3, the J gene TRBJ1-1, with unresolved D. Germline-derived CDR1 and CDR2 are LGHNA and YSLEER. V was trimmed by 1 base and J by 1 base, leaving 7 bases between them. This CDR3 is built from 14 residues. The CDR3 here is CASSQGLSNTEAFF. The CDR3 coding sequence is TGCGCCAGCAGCCAAGGGTTGTCGAACACTGAAGCTTTCTTT.

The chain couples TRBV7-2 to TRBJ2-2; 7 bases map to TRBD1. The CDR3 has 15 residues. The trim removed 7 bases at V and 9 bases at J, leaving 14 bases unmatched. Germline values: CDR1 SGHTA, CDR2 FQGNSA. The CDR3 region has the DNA TGTGCCAGCACAAGTTCCGGGACAGCTTTACGGGAGCTGTTTTTT. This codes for CASTSSGTALRELFF.

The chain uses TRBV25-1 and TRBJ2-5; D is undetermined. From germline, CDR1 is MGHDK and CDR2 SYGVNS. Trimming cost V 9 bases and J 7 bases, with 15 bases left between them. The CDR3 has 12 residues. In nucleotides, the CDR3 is TGTGCCAGTCGGACCCCGAAAGGGACCCAGTACTTC. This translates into CASRTPKGTQYF.

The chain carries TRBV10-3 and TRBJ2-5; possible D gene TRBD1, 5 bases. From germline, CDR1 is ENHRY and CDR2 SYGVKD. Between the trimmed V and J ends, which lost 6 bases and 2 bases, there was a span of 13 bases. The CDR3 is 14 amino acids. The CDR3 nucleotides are TGTGCCATCAGCCTGGGGCAGGCGCAAGAGACCCAGTACTTC. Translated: CAISLGQAQETQYF.

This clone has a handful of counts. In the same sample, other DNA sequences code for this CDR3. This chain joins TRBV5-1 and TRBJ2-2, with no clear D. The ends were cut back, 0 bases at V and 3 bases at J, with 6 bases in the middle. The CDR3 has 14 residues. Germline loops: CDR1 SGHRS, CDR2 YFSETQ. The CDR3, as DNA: TGCGCCAGCAGCTTGGGAACGGACACCGGGGAGCTGTTTTTT. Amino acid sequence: CASSLGTDTGELFF.

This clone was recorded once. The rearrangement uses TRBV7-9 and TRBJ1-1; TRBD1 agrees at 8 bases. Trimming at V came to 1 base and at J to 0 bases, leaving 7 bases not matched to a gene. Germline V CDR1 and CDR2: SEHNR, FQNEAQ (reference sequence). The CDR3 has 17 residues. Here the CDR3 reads CASSLVRGLNMNTEAFF. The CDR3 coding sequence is TGTGCCAGCAGCTTAGTCAGGGGGCTTAACATGAACACTGAAGCTTTCTTT. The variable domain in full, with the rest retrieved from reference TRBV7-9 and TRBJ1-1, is DTGVSQNPRHKITKRGQNVTFRCDPISEHNRLYWYRQTLGQGPEFLTYFQNEAQLEKSRLLSDRFSAERPKGSFSTLEIQRTEQGDSAMYLCASSLVRGLNMNTEAFFGQGTRLTVV.